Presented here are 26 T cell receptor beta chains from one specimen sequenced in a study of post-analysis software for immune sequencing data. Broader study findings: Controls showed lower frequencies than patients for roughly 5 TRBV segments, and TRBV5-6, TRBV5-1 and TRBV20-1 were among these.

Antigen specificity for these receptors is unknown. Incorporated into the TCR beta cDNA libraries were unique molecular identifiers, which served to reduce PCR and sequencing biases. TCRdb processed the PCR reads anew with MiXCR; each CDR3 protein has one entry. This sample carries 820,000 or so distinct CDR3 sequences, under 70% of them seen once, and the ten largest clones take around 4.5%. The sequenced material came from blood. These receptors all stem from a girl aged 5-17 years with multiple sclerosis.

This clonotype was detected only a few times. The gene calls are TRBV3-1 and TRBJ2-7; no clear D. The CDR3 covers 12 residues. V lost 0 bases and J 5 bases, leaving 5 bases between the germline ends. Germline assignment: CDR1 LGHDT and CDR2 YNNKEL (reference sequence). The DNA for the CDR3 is TGTGCCAGCAGCCAAGATCGGGACGAGCAGTACTTC. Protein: CASSQDRDEQYF.

Here the CDR3 DNA reads TGTGCCTGGAGTCTTCAGGGAGGGCAGCCCCAGCATTTT. It specifies CAWSLQGGQPQHF. The chain joins TRBV30 to TRBJ1-5; D perhaps matches TRBD1 (5 bases). The CDR3 sequence is 13 residues long. Germline V lookup: CDR1 GTSNPN, CDR2 SVGIG (reference sequence). The V end was cut by 2 bases, the J end by 7 bases, with 12 bases between.

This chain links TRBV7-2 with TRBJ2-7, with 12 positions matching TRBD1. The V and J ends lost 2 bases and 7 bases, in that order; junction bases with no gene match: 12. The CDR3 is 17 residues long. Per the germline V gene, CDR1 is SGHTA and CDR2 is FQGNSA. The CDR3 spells CASSLNRDRGLLGEQYF. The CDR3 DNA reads TGTGCCAGCAGCTTAAATCGGGACAGGGGGCTACTGGGGGAGCAGTACTTC.

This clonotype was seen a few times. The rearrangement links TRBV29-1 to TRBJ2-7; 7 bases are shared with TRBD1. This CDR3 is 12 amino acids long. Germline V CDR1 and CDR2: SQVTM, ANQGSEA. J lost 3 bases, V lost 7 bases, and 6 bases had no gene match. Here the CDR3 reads CSGKGQDYEQYF. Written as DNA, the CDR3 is TGCAGCGGGAAAGGACAGGACTACGAGCAGTACTTC.

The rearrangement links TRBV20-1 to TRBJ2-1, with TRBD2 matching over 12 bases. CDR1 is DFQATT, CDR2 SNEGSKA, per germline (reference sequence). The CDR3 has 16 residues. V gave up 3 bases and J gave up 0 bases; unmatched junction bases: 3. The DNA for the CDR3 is TGCAGTGCTAGGCTAGCGGGAGGGAGCTCCTACAATGAGCAGTTCTTC. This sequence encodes CSARLAGGSSYNEQFF.

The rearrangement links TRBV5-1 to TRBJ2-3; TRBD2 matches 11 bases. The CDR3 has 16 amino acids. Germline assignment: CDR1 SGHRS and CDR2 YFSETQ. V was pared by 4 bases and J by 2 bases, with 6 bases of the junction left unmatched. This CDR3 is CASSVGLAETTDTQYF. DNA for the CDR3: TGCGCCAGCAGCGTGGGACTAGCGGAGACCACAGATACGCAGTATTTT.

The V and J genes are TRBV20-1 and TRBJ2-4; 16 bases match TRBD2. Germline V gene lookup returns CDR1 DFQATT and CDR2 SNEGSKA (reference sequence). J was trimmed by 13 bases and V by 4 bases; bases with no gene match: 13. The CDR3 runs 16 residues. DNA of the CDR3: TGCAGTGCTAATCCGGGACTAGCGGGAGGGCCGAGTGAGCAGTACTTC. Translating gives CSANPGLAGGPSEQYF.

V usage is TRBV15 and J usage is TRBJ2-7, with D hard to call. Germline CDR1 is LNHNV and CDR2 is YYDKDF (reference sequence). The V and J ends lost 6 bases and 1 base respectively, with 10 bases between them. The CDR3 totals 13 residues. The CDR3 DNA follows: TGTGCCACCAGTCGTTCTCCTTCCTACGAGCAGTACTTC. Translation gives CATSRSPSYEQYF. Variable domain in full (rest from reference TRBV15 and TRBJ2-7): DAMVIQNPRYQVTQFGKPVTLSCSQTLNHNVMYWYQQKSSQAPKLLFHYYDKDFNNEADTPDNFQSRRPNTSFCFLDIRSPGLGDTAMYLCATSRSPSYEQYFGPGTRLTVT.

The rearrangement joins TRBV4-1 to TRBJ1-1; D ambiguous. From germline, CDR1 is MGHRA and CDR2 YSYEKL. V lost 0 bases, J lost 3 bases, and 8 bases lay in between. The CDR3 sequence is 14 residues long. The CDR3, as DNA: TGCGCCAGCAGCCAAGATCCAGGTGACACTGAAGCTTTCTTT. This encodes CASSQDPGDTEAFF.

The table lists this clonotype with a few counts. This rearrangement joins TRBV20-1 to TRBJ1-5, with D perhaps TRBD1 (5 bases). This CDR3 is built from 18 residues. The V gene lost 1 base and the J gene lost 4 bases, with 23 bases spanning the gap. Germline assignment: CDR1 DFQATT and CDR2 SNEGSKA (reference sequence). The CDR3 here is CSARVEGRGAVDNQPQHF. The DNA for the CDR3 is TGCAGTGCTAGAGTGGAGGGGCGCGGAGCGGTCGATAATCAGCCCCAGCATTTT.

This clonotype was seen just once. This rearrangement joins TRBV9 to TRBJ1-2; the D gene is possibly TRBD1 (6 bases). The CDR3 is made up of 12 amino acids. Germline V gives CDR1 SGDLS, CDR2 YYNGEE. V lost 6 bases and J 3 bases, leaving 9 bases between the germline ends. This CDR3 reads CASTGGHYGYTF. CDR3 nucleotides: TGTGCCAGCACGGGGGGGCACTATGGCTACACCTTC.

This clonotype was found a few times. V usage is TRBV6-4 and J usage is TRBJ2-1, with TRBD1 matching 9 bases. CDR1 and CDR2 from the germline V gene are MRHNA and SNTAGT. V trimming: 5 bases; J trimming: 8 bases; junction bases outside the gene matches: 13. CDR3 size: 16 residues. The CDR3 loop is CASSTDEGTGNDEQFF. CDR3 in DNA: TGTGCCAGCAGTACCGATGAAGGGACAGGGAACGATGAGCAGTTCTTC.

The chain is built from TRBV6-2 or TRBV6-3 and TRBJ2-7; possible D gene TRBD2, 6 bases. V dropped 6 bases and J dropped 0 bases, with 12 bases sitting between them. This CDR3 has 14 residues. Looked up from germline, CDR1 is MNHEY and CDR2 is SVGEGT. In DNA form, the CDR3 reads TGTGCCAGCAGAGAGCGGGTGCGCTCCTACGAGCAGTACTTC. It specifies CASRERVRSYEQYF.

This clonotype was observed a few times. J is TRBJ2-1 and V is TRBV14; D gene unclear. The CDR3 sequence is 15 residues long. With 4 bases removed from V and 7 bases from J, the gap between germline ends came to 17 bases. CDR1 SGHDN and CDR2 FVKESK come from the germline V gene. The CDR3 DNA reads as TGTGCCAGCAGCCCCCGCGGAGCAGTCGAGAATGAGCAGTTCTTC. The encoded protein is CASSPRGAVENEQFF.

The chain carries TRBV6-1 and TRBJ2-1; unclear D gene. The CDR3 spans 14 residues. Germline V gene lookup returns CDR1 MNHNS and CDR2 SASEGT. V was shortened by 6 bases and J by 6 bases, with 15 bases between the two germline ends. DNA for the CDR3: TGTGCCAGCAGAGACCTCTATTGGGGCAATGAGCAGTTCTTC. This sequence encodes CASRDLYWGNEQFF.

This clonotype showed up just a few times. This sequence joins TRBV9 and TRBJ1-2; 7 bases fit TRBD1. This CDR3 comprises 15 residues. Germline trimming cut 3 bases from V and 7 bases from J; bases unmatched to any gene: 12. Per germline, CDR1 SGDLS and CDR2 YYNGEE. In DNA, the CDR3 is TGTGCCAGCAGCGCCCGGACAGGCCTTGTGTTTGGCTACACCTTC. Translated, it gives CASSARTGLVFGYTF.

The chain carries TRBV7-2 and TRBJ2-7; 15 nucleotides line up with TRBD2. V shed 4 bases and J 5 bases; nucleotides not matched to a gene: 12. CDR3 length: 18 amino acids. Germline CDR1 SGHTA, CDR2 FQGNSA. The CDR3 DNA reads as TGTGCCAGCAGCTCCCGGGGACTAGCGGGGGGAATATTAAACGAGCAGTACTTC. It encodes CASSSRGLAGGILNEQYF.

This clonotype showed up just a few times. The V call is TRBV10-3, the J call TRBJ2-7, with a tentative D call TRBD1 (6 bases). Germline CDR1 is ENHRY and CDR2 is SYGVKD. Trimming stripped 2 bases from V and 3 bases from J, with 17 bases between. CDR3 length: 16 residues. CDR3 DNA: TGTGCCATCAGTGAGCCGGACAGTTTCGACTACTACGAGCAGTACTTC. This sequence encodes CAISEPDSFDYYEQYF.

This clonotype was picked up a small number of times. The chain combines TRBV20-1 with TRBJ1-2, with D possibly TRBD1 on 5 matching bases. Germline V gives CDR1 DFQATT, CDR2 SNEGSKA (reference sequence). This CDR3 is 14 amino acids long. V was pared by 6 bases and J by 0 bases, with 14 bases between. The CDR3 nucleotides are TGCAGTGCCCCTAGTGGGGGAACTAACTATGGCTACACCTTC. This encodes CSAPSGGTNYGYTF.

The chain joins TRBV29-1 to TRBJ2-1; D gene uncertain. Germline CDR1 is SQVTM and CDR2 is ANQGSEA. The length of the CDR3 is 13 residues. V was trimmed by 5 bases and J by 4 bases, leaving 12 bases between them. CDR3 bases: TGCAGCGTTCTGAGGTTGGGGTACAATGAGCAGTTCTTC. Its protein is CSVLRLGYNEQFF.

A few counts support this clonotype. CDR3 sequence (DNA): TGCAGTGCTAGGGGGACTAGCGGTTTCACAGATACGCAGTATTTT. It specifies CSARGTSGFTDTQYF. J is TRBJ2-3 and V is TRBV20-1; 11 nucleotides line up with TRBD2. The CDR3 is made up of 15 amino acids. Germline assignment: CDR1 DFQATT and CDR2 SNEGSKA (reference sequence). Germline trimming cut 3 bases from V and 2 bases from J; bases unmatched to any gene: 4.

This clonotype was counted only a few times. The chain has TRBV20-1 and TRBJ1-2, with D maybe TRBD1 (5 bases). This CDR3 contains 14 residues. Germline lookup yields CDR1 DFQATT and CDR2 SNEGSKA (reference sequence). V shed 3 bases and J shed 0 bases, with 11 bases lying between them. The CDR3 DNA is TGCAGTGCTAGCCGGGGGTCTGCTAACTATGGCTACACCTTC. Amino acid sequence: CSASRGSANYGYTF.

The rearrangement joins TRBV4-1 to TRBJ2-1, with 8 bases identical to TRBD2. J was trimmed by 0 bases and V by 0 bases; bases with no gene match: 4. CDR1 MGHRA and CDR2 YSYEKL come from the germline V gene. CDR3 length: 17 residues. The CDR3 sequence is CASSQDRGGLSYNEQFF. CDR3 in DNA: TGCGCCAGCAGCCAAGATCGGGGGGGGCTCTCCTACAATGAGCAGTTCTTC.

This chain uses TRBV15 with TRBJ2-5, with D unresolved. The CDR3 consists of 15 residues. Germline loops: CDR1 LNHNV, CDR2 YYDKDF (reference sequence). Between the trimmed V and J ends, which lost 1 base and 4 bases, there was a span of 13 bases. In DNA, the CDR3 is TGTGCCACCAGCAGAGTTTGGAGTCCGGGAGAGACCCAGTACTTC. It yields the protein CATSRVWSPGETQYF.

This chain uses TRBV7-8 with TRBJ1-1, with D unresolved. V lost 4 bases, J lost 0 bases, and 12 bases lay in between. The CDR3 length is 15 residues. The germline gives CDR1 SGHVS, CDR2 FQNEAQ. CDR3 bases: TGTGCCAGCAGCTCCCGGCCCGAGGTGAACACTGAAGCTTTCTTT. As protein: CASSSRPEVNTEAFF.

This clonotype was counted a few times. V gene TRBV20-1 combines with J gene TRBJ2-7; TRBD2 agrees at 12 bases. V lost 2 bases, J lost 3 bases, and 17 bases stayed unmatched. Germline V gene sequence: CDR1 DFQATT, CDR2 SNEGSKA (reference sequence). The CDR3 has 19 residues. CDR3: CSARNRDLTSGGSGYEQYF. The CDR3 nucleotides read TGCAGTGCTAGAAACCGGGACCTGACTAGCGGGGGTTCTGGCTACGAGCAGTACTTC.